Many counts were recorded for the clone carrying this T cell receptor (beta chain). MiXCR was run by TCRdb on the RT-PCR reads, yielding one entry per CDR3 protein. This sample yields about 960,000 distinct CDR3 sequences, of which under 20% are seen a single time; 5% to 6.5% belongs to the top ten. The CDR3 is made up of 11 amino acids. The germline CDR1 and CDR2 sequences are SQVTM and ANQGSEA. The V gene lost 3 bases and the J gene lost 10 bases, with 10 bases spanning the gap. This entry comes from a study of patients and donors after allogeneic stem cell transplantation. The chain carries TRBV29-1 and TRBJ2-1, with D possibly TRBD2 on 7 matching bases. Material: blood, either unsorted or a sorted T cell fraction (not recorded which). This clonotype was obtained from a human donor who was either an allogeneic HSCT recipient or a stem cell or donor lymphocyte infusion donor (not recorded which). It is not recorded whose cells these are; they may come from a transplant donor. The CDR3, as DNA: TGCAGCGTTGATTCGGGGGGCGAGCAGTTCTTC. This gives the protein CSVDSGGEQFF.